This T cell receptor beta chain was identified in a study of T cell responses to AZD1222 COVID-19 vaccine. On this clone: The antigen remains unidentified.

Findings and caveats of the study: Regions 160-218 and 743-854 held dominance among vaccine-associated CD4 TCRs, which spanned spike. There were mostly white British donors and more females than males, and clonal diversity was possibly underestimated. Baseline serology detected seropositivity in only 5 or 6 AZD1222 recipients.

Produced via immunoSEQ multiplex PCR; TCRdb's table is partial and in-frame only. The repertoire holds 80,000 or so clones, with 92% as singletons. Pooled in the analysis were second doses at about 4 or about 12 weeks. The material sequenced was peripheral blood, taken 28 days after the second AZD1222 dose. The clonotype originates from an adult who received the AZD1222 COVID-19 vaccine.

The CDR3 reads CASSIGTEYSNQPQHF. The CDR3, as DNA: TGTGCCAGTAGTATTGGGACAGAGTATAGCAATCAGCCCCAGCATTTT. V usage is TRBV19 and J usage is TRBJ1-5, with 7 positions matching TRBD1. V lost 3 bases and J lost 0; bases outside the gene matches: 5. This CDR3 is 16 amino acids long. Germline CDR1 and CDR2: LNHDA and SQIVND (reference sequence).